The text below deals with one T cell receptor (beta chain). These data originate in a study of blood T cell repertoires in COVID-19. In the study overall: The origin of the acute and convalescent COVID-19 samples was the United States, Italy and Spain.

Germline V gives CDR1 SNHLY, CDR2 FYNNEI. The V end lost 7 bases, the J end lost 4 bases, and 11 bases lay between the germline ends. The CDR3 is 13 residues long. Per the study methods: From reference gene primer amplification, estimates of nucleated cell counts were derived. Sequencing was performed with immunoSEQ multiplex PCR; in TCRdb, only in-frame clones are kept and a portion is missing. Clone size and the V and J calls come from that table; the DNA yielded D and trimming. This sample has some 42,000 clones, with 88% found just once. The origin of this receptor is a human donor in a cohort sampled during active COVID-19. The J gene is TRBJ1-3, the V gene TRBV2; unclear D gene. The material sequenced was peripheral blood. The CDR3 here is CASNEGTGNTIYF. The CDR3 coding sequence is TGTGCCAGCAACGAGGGTACAGGAAACACCATATATTTT.